The rows below give T cell receptor beta chains drawn from one sample of a study of blood T cell repertoires in COVID-19. Only in-frame clones appear in the TCRdb table, and some are missing; sequencing was by immunoSEQ multiplex PCR. The repertoire holds approximately 100,000 clones, with around nine tenths as singletons. The sample taken for sequencing was peripheral blood. These receptors were taken from a man in his fifties in a cohort sampled during active COVID-19. The CDR3 runs from the conserved cysteine through the conserved F or W. D genes are given only for firm matches. The size field is filled for only some rows; it gives once, few, many or a size class.

TRBJ2-1 | once | TRBD2 | TRBV5-1 | CASSLRASGGSSYNEQFF | TGCGCCAGCAGCCTCCGGGCTAGCGGGGGAAGCTCCTACAATGAGCAGTTCTTC
TRBJ1-1 | - | - | TRBV5-1 | CASSQPGQNTEAFF | TGCGCCAGCAGCCAGCCGGGACAGAACACTGAAGCTTTCTTT
TRBJ2-7 | - | - | TRBV5-3 | CARSHRESSYEQYF | TGTGCCAGAAGCCACCGCGAGAGCTCCTACGAGCAGTACTTC
TRBJ1-6 | - | - | TRBV6-5 | CASTATGPNSPLHF | TGTGCCAGCACCGCGACAGGCCCTAATTCACCCCTCCACTTT
TRBJ1-6 | - | - | TRBV18 | CASSPPTGLDSPLHF | TGTGCCAGCTCACCACCTACAGGCCTCGATTCACCCCTCCACTTT
TRBJ1-2 | - | - | TRBV20-1 | CSASRGNGGYTF | TGCAGTGCGAGTCGAGGTAACGGTGGCTACACCTTC
TRBJ1-6 | - | - | TRBV11-3 | CASSLVQNSPLHF | TGTGCCAGCAGCTTAGTACAGAATTCACCCCTCCACTTT
TRBJ2-5 | once | TRBD2 | TRBV6-5 | CASSYSSRGGKETQYF | TGTGCCAGCAGTTACTCGAGCCGGGGGGGCAAAGAGACCCAGTACTTC
TRBJ1-1 | - | - | TRBV2 | CASSGQPGTEAFF | TGTGCCAGCAGTGGACAACCTGGGACTGAAGCTTTCTTT
TRBJ2-7 | - | - | TRBV5-6 | CASSFLGTSSYEQYF | TGTGCCAGCAGCTTTCTCGGGACAAGCTCCTACGAGCAGTACTTC
TRBJ2-3 | - | TRBD2 | TRBV7-2 | CASSSGAGDTQYF | TGTGCCAGCAGCTCGGGAGCGGGGGATACGCAGTATTTT
TRBJ1-1 | - | TRBD1 | TRBV4-3 | CASRDRGVTEAFF | TGCGCCAGCCGAGACAGGGGAGTCACTGAAGCTTTCTTT
TRBJ2-3 | - | - | TRBV10-1 | CASSESGGSTDTQYF | TGCGCCAGCAGTGAATCAGGAGGAAGCACAGATACGCAGTATTTT
TRBJ2-3 | - | TRBD2 | TRBV7-8 | CASSFSGGATDTQYF | TGTGCCAGCAGCTTTAGCGGGGGGGCGACAGATACGCAGTATTTT
TRBJ2-1 | - | - | TRBV27 | CASSLTGMWYDEQFF | TGTGCCAGCAGTTTAACAGGGATGTGGTACGATGAGCAGTTCTTC
TRBJ1-1 | - | - | TRBV14 | CASSRRERNTEAFF | TGTGCCAGCAGCCGAAGAGAGCGGAACACTGAAGCTTTCTTT
TRBJ1-5 | - | TRBD1 | TRBV7-8 | CASSFQGAGNQPQHF | TGTGCCAGCAGCTTTCAGGGGGCGGGCAATCAGCCCCAGCATTTT
TRBJ1-5 | - | TRBD1 | TRBV5-1 | CASSLGDRNQPQHF | TGCGCCAGCAGCTTAGGGGACAGAAATCAGCCCCAGCATTTT
TRBJ1-1 | - | TRBD1 | TRBV2 | CASRRLRGVLNTEAFF | TGTGCCAGCAGACGACTCAGGGGGGTGTTGAACACTGAAGCTTTCTTT
TRBJ2-7 | - | TRBD1 | TRBV24-1 | CATPDRDRVAEQYF | TGTGCCACCCCCGACCGGGACAGGGTGGCAGAGCAGTACTTC
TRBJ2-3 | once | - | TRBV9 | CASSGLRGLIDTQYF | TGTGCCAGCAGCGGCTTACGAGGGCTGATAGATACGCAGTATTTT
TRBJ1-2 | - | TRBD1 | TRBV6-5 | CASRSPTGGRGYTF | TGTGCCAGCAGGTCCCCTACAGGGGGCAGAGGCTACACCTTC
TRBJ2-3 | - | - | TRBV15 | CATSSRLWGESTDTQYF | TGTGCCACCAGCAGCCGCCTTTGGGGGGAGAGCACAGATACGCAGTATTTT
TRBJ2-2 | - | TRBD1 | TRBV5-1 | CASSLGQGGVNTGELFF | TGCGCCAGCAGCTTAGGACAGGGAGGTGTGAACACCGGGGAGCTGTTTTTT
TRBJ2-2 | once | TRBD2 | TRBV10-3 | CAISEGASGGTGELFF | TGTGCCATCAGTGAGGGGGCTAGCGGGGGGACCGGGGAGCTGTTTTTT
TRBJ1-5 | - | TRBD1 | TRBV6-2/TRBV6-3 | CASSSDRGNQPQHF | TGTGCCAGCAGTTCGGACAGGGGAAATCAGCCCCAGCATTTT
TRBJ2-6 | - | TRBD2 | TRBV18 | CASSPWASGGSRTGANVLTF | TGTGCCAGCTCACCATGGGCGAGCGGGGGATCCCGTACTGGGGCCAACGTCCTGACTTTC
TRBJ1-2 | - | TRBD1 | TRBV5-6 | CASSQGQGYGYTF | TGTGCCAGCAGCCAGGGACAGGGATATGGCTACACCTTC
TRBJ2-5 | - | TRBD2 | TRBV10-3 | CAISEWTAGGETQYF | TGTGCCATCAGTGAGTGGACGGCGGGGGGAGAGACCCAGTACTTC
TRBJ2-1 | - | TRBD2 | TRBV7-2 | CASSLLAGGNSYNEQFF | TGTGCCAGCAGCTTGCTAGCGGGGGGGAACTCCTACAATGAGCAGTTCTTC
TRBJ2-7 | - | TRBD1 | TRBV19 | CASSIDRGREQYF | TGTGCCAGTAGTATTGACAGGGGACGGGAGCAGTACTTC
TRBJ2-2 | - | - | TRBV5-6 | CASSHGQKNTGELFF | TGTGCCAGCAGCCACGGACAGAAAAACACCGGGGAGCTGTTTTTT
TRBJ2-4 | - | - | TRBV25-1 | CASSDFTVNIQYF | TGTGCCAGCAGTGATTTCACAGTGAACATTCAGTACTTC
TRBJ2-1 | - | TRBD1 | TRBV27 | CASSFLGQGNEQFF | TGTGCCAGCAGTTTTCTGGGACAGGGGAATGAGCAGTTCTTC
TRBJ1-5 | - | - | TRBV19 | CASKPQISNQPQHF | TGTGCCAGTAAGCCACAGATTAGCAATCAGCCCCAGCATTTT
TRBJ2-5 | - | - | TRBV5-1 | CASSLYGVLETQYF | TGCGCCAGCAGCTTGTACGGGGTGTTGGAGACCCAGTACTTC
TRBJ2-1 | - | TRBD2 | TRBV11-2 | CASSLGGGASNEQFF | TGTGCCAGCAGCTTAGGCGGGGGGGCGAGCAATGAGCAGTTCTTC
TRBJ2-2 | once | - | TRBV2 | CASSESKNTGELFF | TGTGCCAGCAGTGAATCAAAGAACACCGGGGAGCTGTTTTTT
TRBJ1-6 | - | - | TRBV5-1 | CASMEGNNSPLHF | TGCGCCAGCATGGAGGGGAATAATTCACCCCTCCACTTT
TRBJ2-5 | - | TRBD2 | TRBV5-4 | CASSPSTSGGIQETQYF | TGTGCCAGCAGCCCATCGACTAGCGGGGGCATCCAAGAGACCCAGTACTTC
TRBJ2-3 | - | - | TRBV7-2 | CASSSRAGRTDTQYF | TGTGCCAGCAGCTCACGGGCAGGGAGGACAGATACGCAGTATTTT
TRBJ2-1 | - | - | TRBV6-5 | CASRDSPYNEQFF | TGTGCCAGCAGGGACAGCCCCTACAATGAGCAGTTCTTC
TRBJ2-2 | - | - | TRBV5-1 | CASSFRASRPGELFF | TGCGCCAGCAGCTTCAGGGCCTCACGGCCCGGGGAGCTGTTTTTT
TRBJ1-2 | - | - | TRBV27 | CASSPGAQDYGYTF | TGTGCCAGCAGTCCAGGGGCGCAGGACTATGGCTACACCTTC
TRBJ1-4 | - | TRBD1 | TRBV5-6 | CASSLFGTGLANEKLFF | TGTGCCAGCAGCTTGTTTGGGACAGGGCTGGCTAATGAAAAACTGTTTTTT
TRBJ2-3 | once | - | TRBV6-5 | CASRRFDREADTQYF | TGTGCCAGCCGTAGATTCGACAGGGAGGCAGATACGCAGTATTTT
TRBJ1-5 | few | - | TRBV25-1 | CASSESGGGLQQPQHF | TGTGCCAGCAGTGAATCAGGCGGGGGGCTACAGCAGCCCCAGCATTTT
TRBJ1-3 | - | - | TRBV2 | CASGSTALSGNTIYF | TGTGCCAGCGGCTCGACAGCCCTCTCTGGAAACACCATATATTTT
TRBJ2-2 | - | - | TRBV19 | CASSIVSSVGELFF | TGTGCCAGTAGTATAGTGTCTTCCGTCGGGGAGCTGTTTTTT
TRBJ1-1 | - | TRBD1 | TRBV28 | CASSLGTGDLAEAFF | TGTGCCAGCAGTTTAGGGACAGGGGATTTGGCTGAAGCTTTCTTT
TRBJ1-6 | once | - | TRBV6-5 | CATRTRGRQGGPLHF | TGTGCCACCCGAACGAGGGGCCGCCAGGGAGGTCCCCTCCACTTT